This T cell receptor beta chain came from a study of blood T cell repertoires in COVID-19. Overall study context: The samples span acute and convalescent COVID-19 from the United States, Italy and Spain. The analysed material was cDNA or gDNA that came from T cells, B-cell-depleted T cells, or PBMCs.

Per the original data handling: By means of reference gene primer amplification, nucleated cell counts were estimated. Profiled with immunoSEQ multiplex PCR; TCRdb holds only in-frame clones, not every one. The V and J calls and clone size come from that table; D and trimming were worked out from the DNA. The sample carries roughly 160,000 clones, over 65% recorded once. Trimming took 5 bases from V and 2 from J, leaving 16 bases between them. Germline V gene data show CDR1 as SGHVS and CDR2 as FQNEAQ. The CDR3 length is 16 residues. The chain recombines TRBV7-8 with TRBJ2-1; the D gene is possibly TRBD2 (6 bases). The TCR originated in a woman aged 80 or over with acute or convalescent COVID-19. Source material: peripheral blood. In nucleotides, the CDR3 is TGTGCCAGCAGCGCCATGGGAGGTAATACCTACAATGAGCAGTTCTTC. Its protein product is CASSAMGGNTYNEQFF. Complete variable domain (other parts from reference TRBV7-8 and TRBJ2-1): GAGVSQSPRYKVAKRGQDVALRCDPISGHVSLFWYQQALGQGPEFLTYFQNEAQLDKSGLPSDRFFAERPEGSVSTLKIQRTQQEDSAVYLCASSAMGGNTYNEQFFGPGTRLTVL.